The clone carrying this T cell receptor (beta chain) showed up many times. Its antigen remains unknown. This entry is derived from a study of T-cell reconstitution after alpha-beta-depleted transplantation in children. For TCRbeta, the library was prepared with unique molecular identifiers. MiXCR, applied by TCRdb to the PCR reads, yields one record per CDR3 protein. The profile covers about 490,000 distinct CDR3 sequences, with about 10% appearing a single time and 2% to 2.5% taken by the ten largest. Points from the study as a whole: Once a year had passed after transplant, T-cell counts and diversity came mostly from newly produced T cells.

The CDR3 totals 15 residues. Germline loops: CDR1 DFQATT, CDR2 SNEGSKA (reference sequence). V lost 0 bases and J 4 bases, leaving 14 bases between the germline ends. The V gene is TRBV20-1, the J gene TRBJ2-3, with D perhaps given as TRBD1 or TRBD2 (5 bases each). The specimen was PBMCs, collected before TCRalphabeta/CD19-depleted stem cell transplant. This sequence originates from a child younger than 10 with inherited bone marrow failure, due to receive a stem cell transplant. CDR3 sequence (DNA): TGCAGTGCTAGAGATGGACACCGGGACGCAGATACGCAGTATTTT. Translated: CSARDGHRDADTQYF.